This T cell receptor beta chain was captured in a study of regulatory T cells in long-lasting Graves disease. Assembly of TCR beta libraries relied on iRepertoire HTBI primers together with Arm-PCR of CDR3 regions. One entry per CDR3 protein, called by TCRdb with MiXCR from the multiplex PCR reads. The table includes fewer than 350,000 distinct CDR3 sequences, under 20% detected once. This clonotype was picked up many times. The sample's time point: newly diagnosed GD, antithyroid drugs for less than 3 months. RNA isolated from PBMCs was used to make the TCR library. The receptor was derived from a female donor with Graves disease. Source: peripheral blood mononuclear cells (PBMCs), taken at new diagnosis, from a patient treated with antithyroid drugs.

The CDR3 here is CASSFESGVGVANEKLFF. The DNA for the CDR3 is TGTGCCAGCAGTTTTGAGTCTGGTGTGGGGGTGGCTAATGAAAAACTGTTTTTT. This rearrangement joins TRBV27 to TRBJ1-4, with D maybe TRBD1 (5 bases). V lost 3 bases and J 3 bases, leaving 20 bases between the germline ends. Germline V gene lookup returns CDR1 MNHEY and CDR2 SMNVEV (reference sequence). The CDR3 has 18 residues.